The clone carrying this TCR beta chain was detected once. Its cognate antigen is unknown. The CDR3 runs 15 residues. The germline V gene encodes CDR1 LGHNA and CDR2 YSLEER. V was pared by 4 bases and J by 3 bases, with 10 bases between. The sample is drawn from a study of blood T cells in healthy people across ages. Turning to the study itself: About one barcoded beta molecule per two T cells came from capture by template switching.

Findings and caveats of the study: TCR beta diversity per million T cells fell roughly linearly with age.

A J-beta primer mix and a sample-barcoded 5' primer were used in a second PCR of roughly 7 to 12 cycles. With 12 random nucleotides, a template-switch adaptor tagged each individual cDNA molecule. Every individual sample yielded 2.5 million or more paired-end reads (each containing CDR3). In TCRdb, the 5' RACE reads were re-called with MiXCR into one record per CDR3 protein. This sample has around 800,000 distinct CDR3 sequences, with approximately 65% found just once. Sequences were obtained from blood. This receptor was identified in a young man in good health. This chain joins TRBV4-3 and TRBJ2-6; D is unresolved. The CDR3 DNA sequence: TGCGCCAGCAGCCCCACCATGCATGGGGCCAACGTCCTGACTTTC. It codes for CASSPTMHGANVLTF.